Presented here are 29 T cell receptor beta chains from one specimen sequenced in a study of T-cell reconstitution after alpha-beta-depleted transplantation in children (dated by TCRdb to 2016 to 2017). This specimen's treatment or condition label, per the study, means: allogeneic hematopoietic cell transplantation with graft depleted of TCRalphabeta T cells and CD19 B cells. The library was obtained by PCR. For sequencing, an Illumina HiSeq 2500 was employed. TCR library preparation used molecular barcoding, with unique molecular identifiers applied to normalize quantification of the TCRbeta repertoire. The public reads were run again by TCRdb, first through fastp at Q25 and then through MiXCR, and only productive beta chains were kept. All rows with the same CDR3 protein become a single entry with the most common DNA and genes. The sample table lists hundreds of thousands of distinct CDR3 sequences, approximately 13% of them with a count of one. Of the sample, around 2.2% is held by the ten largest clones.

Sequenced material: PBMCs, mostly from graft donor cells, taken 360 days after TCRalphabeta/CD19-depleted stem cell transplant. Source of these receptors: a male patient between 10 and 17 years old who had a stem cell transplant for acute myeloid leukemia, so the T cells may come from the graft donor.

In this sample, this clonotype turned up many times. The DNA for the CDR3 is TGCAGTGCTAGAGACTTCCGGGACGGATCCTACAATGAGCAGTTCTTC. Amino acid sequence: CSARDFRDGSYNEQFF. J is TRBJ2-1 and V is TRBV20-1; D tentatively reads TRBD1 or TRBD2 (5 bases each). The V gene lost 0 bases and the J gene lost 1 base, with 13 bases spanning the gap. Germline CDR1 reads DFQATT; CDR2 reads SNEGSKA (reference sequence). The CDR3 is made up of 16 amino acids.

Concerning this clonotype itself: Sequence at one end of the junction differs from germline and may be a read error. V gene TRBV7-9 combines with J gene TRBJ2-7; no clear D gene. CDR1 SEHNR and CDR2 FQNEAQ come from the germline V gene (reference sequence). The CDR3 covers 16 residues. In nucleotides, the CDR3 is TGTGCCATCAGCCTTGGGCTCTTGTTGGGCTCCTACGAGCAGTACTTC. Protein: CAISLGLLLGSYEQYF.

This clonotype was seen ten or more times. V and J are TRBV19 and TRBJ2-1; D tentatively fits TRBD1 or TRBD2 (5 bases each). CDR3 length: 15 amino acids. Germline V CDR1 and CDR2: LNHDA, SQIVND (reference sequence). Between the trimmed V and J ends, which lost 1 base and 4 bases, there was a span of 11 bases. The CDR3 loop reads CASSIVRGPYNEQFF. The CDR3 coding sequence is TGTGCCAGTAGTATAGTACGGGGCCCTTACAATGAGCAGTTCTTC.

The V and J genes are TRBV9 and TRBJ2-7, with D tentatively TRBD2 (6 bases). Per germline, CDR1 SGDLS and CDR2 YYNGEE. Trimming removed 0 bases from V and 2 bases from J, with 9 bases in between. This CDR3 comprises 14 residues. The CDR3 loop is CASSVAGVTYEQYF. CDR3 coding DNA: TGTGCCAGCAGCGTAGCGGGGGTAACCTACGAGCAGTACTTC.

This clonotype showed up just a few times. The CDR3 region is CSARDLPASSYNEQFF. As DNA, the CDR3 is TGCAGTGCTAGAGATTTACCAGCGAGCTCCTACAATGAGCAGTTCTTC. This chain uses TRBV20-1 with TRBJ2-1; the D is unclear. In germline, CDR1 is DFQATT, CDR2 SNEGSKA (reference sequence). The V end was cut by 0 bases, the J end by 0 bases, with 12 bases between. CDR3 size: 16 residues.

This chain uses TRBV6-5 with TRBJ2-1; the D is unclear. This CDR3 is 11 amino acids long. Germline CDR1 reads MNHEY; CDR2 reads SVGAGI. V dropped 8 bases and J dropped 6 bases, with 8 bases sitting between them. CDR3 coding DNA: TGTGCCAGCGTGTGGGGCAATGAGCAGTTCTTC. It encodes CASVWGNEQFF.

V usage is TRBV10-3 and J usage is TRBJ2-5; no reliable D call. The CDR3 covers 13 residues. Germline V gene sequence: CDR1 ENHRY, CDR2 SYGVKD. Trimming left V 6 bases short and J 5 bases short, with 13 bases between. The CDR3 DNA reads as TGTGCCATCAGCGTCGTGGGTGGGGAGACCCAGTACTTC. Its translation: CAISVVGGETQYF.

Here the CDR3 reads CASCSQAGTDTQYF. CDR3 nucleotides: TGTGCCAGCTGCTCTCAAGCGGGCACAGATACGCAGTATTTT. The J gene is TRBJ2-3, the V gene TRBV3-1; TRBD2 is a possible D gene (5 bases). The V and J ends lost 8 bases and 1 base respectively, with 13 bases between them. Germline CDR1 and CDR2: LGHDT and YNNKEL (reference sequence). The CDR3 loop spans 14 amino acids.

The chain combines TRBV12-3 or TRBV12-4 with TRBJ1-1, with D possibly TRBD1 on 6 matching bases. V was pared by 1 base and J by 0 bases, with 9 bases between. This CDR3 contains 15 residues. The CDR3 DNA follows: TGTGCCAGCAGTTTAGGGAACAGGGTGAACACTGAAGCTTTCTTT. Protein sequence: CASSLGNRVNTEAFF.

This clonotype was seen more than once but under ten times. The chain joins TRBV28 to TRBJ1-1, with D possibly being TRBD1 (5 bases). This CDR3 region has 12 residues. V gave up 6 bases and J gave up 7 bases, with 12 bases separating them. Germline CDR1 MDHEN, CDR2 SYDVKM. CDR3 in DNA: TGTGCCAGCAGAGAGGGGCGAATTGAAGCTTTCTTT. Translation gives CASREGRIEAFF.

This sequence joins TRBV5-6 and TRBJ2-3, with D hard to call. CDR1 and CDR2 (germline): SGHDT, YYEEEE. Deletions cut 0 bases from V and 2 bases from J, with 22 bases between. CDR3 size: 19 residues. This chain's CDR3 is CASSLAEQPQVGVTDTQYF. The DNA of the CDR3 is TGTGCCAGCAGCTTGGCCGAACAACCCCAGGTGGGCGTCACAGATACGCAGTATTTT.

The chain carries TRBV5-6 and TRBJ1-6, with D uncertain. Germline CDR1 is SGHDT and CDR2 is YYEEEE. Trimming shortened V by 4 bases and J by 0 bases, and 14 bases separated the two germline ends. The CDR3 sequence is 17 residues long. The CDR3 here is CASSLSNSLSYNSPLHF. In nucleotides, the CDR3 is TGTGCCAGCAGCCTCTCGAACAGCCTCTCCTATAATTCACCCCTCCACTTT. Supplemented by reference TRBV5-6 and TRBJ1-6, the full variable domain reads DAGVTQSPTHLIKTRGQQVTLRCSPKSGHDTVSWYQQALGQGPQFIFQYYEEEERQRGNFPDRFSGHQFPNYSSELNVNALLLGDSALYLCASSLSNSLSYNSPLHFGNGTRLTVT.

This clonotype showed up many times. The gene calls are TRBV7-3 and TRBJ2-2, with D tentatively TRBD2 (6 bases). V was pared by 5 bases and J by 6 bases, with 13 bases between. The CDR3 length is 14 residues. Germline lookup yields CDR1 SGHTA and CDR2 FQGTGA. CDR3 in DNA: TGTGCCAGCAGCCGACCCAGCGGGTCCGGGGAGCTGTTTTTT. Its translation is CASSRPSGSGELFF.

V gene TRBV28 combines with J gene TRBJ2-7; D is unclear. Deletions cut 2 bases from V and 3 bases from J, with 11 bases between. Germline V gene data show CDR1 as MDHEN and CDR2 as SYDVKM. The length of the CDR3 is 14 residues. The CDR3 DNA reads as TGTGCCAGCAGTTTAGACACGTTTGGCTACGAGCAGTACTTC. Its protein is CASSLDTFGYEQYF.

CDR3 nucleotide sequence: TGCGCCAGCAGCCAAGAGGGTCTTAGCGGGATTTACAATGAGCAGTTCTTC. It specifies CASSQEGLSGIYNEQFF. The chain employs TRBV4-3 and TRBJ2-1; 8 nucleotides agree with TRBD2. Germline V lookup: CDR1 LGHNA, CDR2 YSLEER. V lost 0 bases to trimming and J lost 4 bases; unmatched junction nucleotides: 8. The length of the CDR3 is 17 residues.

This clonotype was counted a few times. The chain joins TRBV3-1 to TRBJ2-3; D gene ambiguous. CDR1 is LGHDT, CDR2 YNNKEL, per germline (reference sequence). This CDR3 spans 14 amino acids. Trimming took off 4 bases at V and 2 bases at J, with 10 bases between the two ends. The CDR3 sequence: CASSPTFTTDTQYF. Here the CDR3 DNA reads TGTGCCAGCAGCCCCACTTTTACCACAGATACGCAGTATTTT.

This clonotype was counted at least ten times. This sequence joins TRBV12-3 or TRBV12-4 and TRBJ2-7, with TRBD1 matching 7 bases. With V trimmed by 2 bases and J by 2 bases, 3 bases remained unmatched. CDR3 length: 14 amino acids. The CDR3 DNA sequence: TGTGCCAGCAGTTTATGGGACAGTCCCTACGAGCAGTACTTC. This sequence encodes CASSLWDSPYEQYF.

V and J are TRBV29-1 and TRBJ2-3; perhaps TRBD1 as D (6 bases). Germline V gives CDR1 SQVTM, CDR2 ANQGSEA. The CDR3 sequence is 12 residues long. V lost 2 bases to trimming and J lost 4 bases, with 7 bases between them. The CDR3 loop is CSVEKGADTQYF. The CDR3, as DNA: TGCAGCGTTGAAAAGGGGGCAGATACGCAGTATTTT.

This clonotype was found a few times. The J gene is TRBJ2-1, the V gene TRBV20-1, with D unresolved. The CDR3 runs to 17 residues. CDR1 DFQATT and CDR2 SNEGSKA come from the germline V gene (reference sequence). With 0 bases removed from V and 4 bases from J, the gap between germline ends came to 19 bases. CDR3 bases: TGCAGTGCTAGAGAAAGGCAGGCGGTCGAATCATACAATGAGCAGTTCTTC. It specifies CSARERQAVESYNEQFF.

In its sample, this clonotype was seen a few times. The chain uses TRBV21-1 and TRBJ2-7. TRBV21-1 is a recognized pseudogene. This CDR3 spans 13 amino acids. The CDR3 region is CASSKFYTYEQYF. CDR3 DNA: TGTGCCAGCAGCAAATTTTACACCTACGAGCAGTACTTC.

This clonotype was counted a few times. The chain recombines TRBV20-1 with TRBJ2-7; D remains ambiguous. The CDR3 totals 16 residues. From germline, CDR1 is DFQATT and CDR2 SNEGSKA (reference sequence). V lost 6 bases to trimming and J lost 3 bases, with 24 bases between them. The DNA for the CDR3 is TGCAGTGCCCCACCCCCGACCTTCCCCGGGCACTACGAGCAGTACTTC. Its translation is CSAPPPTFPGHYEQYF.

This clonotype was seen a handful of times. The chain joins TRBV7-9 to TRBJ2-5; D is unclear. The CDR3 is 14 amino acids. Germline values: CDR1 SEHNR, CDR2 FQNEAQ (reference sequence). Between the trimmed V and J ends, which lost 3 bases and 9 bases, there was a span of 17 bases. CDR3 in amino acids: CASSFMAESRAQYF. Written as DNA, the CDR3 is TGTGCCAGCAGCTTTATGGCGGAGTCCCGGGCCCAGTACTTC.

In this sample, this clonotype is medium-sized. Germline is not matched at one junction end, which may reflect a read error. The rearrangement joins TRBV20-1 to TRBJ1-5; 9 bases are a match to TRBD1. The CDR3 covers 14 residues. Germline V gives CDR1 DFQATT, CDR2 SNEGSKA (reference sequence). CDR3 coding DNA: TGCAGTGCCAGAGACAGGGGGAATAATCAGCCCCAGCATTTT. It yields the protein CSARDRGNNQPQHF.

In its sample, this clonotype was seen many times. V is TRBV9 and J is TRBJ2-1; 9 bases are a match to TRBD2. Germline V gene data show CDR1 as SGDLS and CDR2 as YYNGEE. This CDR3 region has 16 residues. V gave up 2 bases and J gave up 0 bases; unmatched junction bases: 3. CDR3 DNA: TGTGCCAGCAGCGTTAGACTAGCGGTCTCCTACAATGAGCAGTTCTTC. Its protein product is CASSVRLAVSYNEQFF.

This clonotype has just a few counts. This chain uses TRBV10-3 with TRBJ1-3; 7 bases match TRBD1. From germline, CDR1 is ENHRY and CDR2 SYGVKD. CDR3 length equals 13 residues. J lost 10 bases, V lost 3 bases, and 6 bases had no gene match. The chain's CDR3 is CAISDTGVRTIYF. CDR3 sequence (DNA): TGTGCCATCAGTGATACAGGGGTTCGGACCATATATTTT.

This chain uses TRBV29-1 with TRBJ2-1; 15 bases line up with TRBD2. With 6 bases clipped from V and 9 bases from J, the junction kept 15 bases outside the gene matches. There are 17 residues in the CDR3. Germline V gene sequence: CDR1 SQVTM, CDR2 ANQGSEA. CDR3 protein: CSVLFGLGLAGGGEQFF. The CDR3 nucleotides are TGCAGCGTCCTGTTCGGTTTAGGACTAGCGGGAGGGGGTGAGCAGTTCTTC.

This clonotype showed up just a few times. The CDR3: CASSQTGRNYGYTF. CDR3 sequence (DNA): TGTGCCAGCAGCCAGACCGGGCGGAACTATGGCTACACCTTC. The chain has TRBV14 and TRBJ1-2, with no clear D. Trimming left V 3 bases short and J 2 bases short, with 10 bases between. There are 14 residues in the CDR3. Germline lookup yields CDR1 SGHDN and CDR2 FVKESK.

This CDR3 reads CASSTPSWGSYEQYF. CDR3 coding DNA: TGTGCCAGCAGTACCCCTTCGTGGGGTTCCTACGAGCAGTACTTC. The J gene is TRBJ2-7, the V gene TRBV6-1; D remains ambiguous. V gave up 5 bases and J gave up 1 base, with 15 bases separating them. CDR3 length: 15 amino acids. The V gene's germline CDR1 is MNHNS and CDR2 SASEGT.

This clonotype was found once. CDR3 sequence: CSASVSAYEQYF. Here the CDR3 DNA reads TGCAGTGCTAGTGTGTCGGCCTACGAGCAGTACTTC. The V gene is TRBV20-1, the J gene TRBJ2-7; D unclear. The CDR3 length is 12 residues. Trimming shortened V by 3 bases and J by 2 bases, and 8 bases separated the two germline ends. Germline CDR1 DFQATT, CDR2 SNEGSKA (reference sequence).